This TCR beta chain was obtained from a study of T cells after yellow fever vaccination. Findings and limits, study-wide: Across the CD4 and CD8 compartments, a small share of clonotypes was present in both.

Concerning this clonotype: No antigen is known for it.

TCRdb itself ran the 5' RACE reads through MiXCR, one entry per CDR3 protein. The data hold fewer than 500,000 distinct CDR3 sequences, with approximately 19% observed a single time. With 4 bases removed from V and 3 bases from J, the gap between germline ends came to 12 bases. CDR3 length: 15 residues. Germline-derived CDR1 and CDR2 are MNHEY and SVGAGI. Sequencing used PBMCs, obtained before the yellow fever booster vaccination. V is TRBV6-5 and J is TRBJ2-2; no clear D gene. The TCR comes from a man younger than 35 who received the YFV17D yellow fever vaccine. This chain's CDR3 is CASSWLRLYTGELFF. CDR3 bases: TGTGCCAGCAGTTGGCTACGACTTTACACCGGGGAGCTGTTTTTT.